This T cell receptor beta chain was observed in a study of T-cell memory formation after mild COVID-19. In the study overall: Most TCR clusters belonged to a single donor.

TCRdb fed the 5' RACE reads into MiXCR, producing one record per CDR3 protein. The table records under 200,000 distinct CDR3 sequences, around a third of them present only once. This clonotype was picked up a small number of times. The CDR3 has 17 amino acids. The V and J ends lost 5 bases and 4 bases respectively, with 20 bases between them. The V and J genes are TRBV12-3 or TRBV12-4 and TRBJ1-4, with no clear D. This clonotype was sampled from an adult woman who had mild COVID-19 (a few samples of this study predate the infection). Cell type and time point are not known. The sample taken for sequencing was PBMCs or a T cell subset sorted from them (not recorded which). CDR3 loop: CASSPQTRLVDNEKLFF. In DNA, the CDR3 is TGTGCCAGCAGTCCACAAACCCGACTGGTAGATAATGAAAAACTGTTTTTT.